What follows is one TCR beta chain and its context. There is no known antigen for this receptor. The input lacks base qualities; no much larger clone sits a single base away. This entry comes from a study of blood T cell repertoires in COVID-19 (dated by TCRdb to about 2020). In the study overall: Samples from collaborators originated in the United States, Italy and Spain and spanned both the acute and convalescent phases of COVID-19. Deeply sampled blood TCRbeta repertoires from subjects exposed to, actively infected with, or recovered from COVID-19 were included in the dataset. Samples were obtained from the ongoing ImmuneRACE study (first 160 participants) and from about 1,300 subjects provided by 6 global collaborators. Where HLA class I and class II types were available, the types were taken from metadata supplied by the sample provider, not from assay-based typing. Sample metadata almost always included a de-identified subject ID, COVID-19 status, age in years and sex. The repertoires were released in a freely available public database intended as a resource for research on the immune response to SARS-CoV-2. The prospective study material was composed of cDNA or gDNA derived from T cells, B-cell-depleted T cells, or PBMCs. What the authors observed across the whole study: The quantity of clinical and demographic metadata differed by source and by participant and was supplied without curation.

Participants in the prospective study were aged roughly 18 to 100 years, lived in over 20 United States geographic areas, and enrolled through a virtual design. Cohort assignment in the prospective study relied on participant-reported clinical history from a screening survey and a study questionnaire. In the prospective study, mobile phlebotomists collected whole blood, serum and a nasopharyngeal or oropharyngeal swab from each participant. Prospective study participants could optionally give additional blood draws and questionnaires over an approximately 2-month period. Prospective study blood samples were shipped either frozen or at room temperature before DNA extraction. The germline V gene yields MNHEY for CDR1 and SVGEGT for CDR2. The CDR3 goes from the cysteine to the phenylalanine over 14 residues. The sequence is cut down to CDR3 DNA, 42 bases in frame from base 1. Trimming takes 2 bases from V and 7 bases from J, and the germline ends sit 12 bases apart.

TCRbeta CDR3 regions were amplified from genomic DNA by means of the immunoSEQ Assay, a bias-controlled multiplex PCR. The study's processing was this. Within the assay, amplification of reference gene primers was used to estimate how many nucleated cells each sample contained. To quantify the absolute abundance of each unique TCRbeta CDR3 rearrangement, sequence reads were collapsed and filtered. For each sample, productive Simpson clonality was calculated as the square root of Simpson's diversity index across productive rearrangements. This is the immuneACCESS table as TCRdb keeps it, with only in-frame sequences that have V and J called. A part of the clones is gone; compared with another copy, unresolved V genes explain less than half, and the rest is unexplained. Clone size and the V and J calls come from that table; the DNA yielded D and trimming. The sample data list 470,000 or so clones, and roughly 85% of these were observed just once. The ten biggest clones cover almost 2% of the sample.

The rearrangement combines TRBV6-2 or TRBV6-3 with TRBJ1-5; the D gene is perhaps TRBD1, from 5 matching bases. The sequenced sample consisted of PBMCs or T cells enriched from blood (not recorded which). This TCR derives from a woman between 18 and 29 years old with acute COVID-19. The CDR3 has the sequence CASSYDAGNQPQHF. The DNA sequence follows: TGTGCCAGCAGTTACGACGCAGGGAACCAGCCCCAGCATTTT.